A selection of T cell receptor beta chains follows, all from one sample in a study of cytotoxic CD8 clonotypes in ibrutinib-treated CLL. Sequencing was performed with immunoSEQ multiplex PCR; in TCRdb, only in-frame clones are kept and a portion is missing. The data show approximately 23,000 clones, 75% seen once. Sequencing was performed on PBMCs, taken before ibrutinib treatment. Source of these receptors: a human donor with chronic lymphocytic leukemia. The CDR3 runs from the conserved cysteine through the conserved F or W. The D gene is left open where the match is weak. Clone sizes are given selectively: once, few, many, or a class where the clone is expanded.

j_call v_call d_call clone_size cdr3_aa cdr3_nt
TRBJ2-5 TRBV7-9 . . CASSLGVAETQYF TGTGCCAGCAGCCTAGGGGTCGCAGAGACCCAGTACTTC
TRBJ1-5 TRBV6-5 TRBD1 . CASSPGQGSRPQHF TGTGCCAGCAGCCCGGGACAGGGCTCTCGGCCCCAGCATTTT
TRBJ1-1 TRBV5-1 . . CASSFYGENTEAFF TGCGCCAGCAGCTTTTACGGTGAGAACACTGAAGCTTTCTTT
TRBJ1-6 TRBV28 TRBD1 . CASRPWLGTGSSYNSPLHF TGTGCCAGCAGGCCATGGCTTGGGACAGGGAGCTCCTATAATTCACCCCTCCACTTT
TRBJ1-1 TRBV10-1 TRBD1 once CASSPGQGVFGAFF TGCGCCAGCAGCCCCGGACAGGGCGTTTTTGGGGCTTTCTTT
TRBJ2-5 TRBV5-1 . . CASSRGQQQETQYF TGCGCCAGCAGCCGCGGACAGCAGCAAGAGACCCAGTACTTC
TRBJ1-1 TRBV30 . . CAWSAGVSNTEAFF TGTGCCTGGAGTGCCGGTGTCAGTAACACTGAAGCTTTCTTT
TRBJ2-3 TRBV7-3 TRBD2 . CASSLTPGLAGDRQYF TGTGCCAGCAGCCTTACGCCGGGACTAGCGGGAGATCGGCAGTATTTT
TRBJ1-5 TRBV28 . . CASSLVSGFGQPQHF TGTGCCAGCAGTTTAGTGTCAGGGTTCGGTCAGCCCCAGCATTTT
TRBJ2-7 TRBV4-3 . . CASSQTVGAGYEQYF TGCGCCAGCAGCCAAACGGTGGGGGCGGGCTACGAGCAGTACTTC
TRBJ1-1 TRBV16 TRBD1 . CASSHRTGGATEAFF TGTGCCAGCAGCCATAGAACAGGGGGAGCGACTGAAGCTTTCTTT